This TCR beta chain came from a study of T cell changes during pregnancy in multiple sclerosis. The V gene lost 4 bases and the J gene lost 0 bases, with 12 bases spanning the gap. The CDR3 totals 15 residues. Germline lookup yields CDR1 SGHAT and CDR2 FQNNGV. TCRdb keeps only in-frame clones here, not all; method: immunoSEQ multiplex PCR. Here the sample spans fewer than 100,000 clones, approximately 90% being singletons. The receptor was isolated from a female donor with multiple sclerosis, enrolled in a pregnancy study. The starting material was peripheral blood, obtained before pregnancy. The chain recombines TRBV11-2 with TRBJ1-1; the D gene is possibly TRBD1 (5 bases). The CDR3 DNA sequence: TGTGCCAGCAGCTGGGGGGGACTGTTGAACACTGAAGCTTTCTTT. Translation: CASSWGGLLNTEAFF.